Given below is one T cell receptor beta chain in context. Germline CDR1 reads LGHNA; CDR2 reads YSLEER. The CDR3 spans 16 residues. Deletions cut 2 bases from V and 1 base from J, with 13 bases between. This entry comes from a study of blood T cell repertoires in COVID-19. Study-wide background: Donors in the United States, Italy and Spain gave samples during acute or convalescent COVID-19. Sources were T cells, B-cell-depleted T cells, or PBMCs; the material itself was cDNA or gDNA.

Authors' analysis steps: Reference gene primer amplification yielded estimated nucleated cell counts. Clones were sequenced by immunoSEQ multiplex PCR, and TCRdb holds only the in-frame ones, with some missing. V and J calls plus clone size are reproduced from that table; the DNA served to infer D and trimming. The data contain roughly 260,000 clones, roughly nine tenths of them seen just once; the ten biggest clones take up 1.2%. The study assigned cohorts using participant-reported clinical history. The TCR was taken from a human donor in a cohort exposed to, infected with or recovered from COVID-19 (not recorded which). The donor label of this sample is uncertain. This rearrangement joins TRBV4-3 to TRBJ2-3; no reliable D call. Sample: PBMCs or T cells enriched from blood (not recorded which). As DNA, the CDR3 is TGCGCCAGCAGCCAATTTAAGAGGCCCGGCACAGATACGCAGTATTTT. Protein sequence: CASSQFKRPGTDTQYF.